One and the same sample provided the 13 T cell receptor beta chains below, sequenced in a study of shared clonotypes between healthy human individuals. Assay used: immunoSEQ multiplex PCR; TCRdb lists only in-frame clones, some missing. The data hold just over 2,000,000 clones, with 95% observed a single time. Sequences were obtained from naive CD4+ T cells sorted from blood. As for subset: CD45RA+ positively selected. Receptor source: a man aged 18 to 30 in good health.

The rearrangement links TRBV6-5 to TRBJ2-2, with D perhaps TRBD2 (6 bases). CDR3 length: 15 residues. The germline V gene encodes CDR1 MNHEY and CDR2 SVGAGI. The V gene lost 10 bases and the J gene lost 3 bases, with 18 bases spanning the gap. The CDR3 protein is CATSATLLDTGELFF. The CDR3 DNA sequence: TGTGCCACTAGCGCGACTCTATTAGACACCGGGGAGCTGTTTTTT.

The rearrangement joins TRBV5-1 to TRBJ1-2, with TRBD1 identical over 10 bases. This CDR3 has 16 amino acids. V was pared by 2 bases and J by 3 bases, with 7 bases of the junction left unmatched. Germline CDR1 and CDR2: SGHRS and YFSETQ. The CDR3: CASSLNPGTGDYGYTF. DNA of the CDR3: TGCGCCAGCAGCTTAAACCCCGGGACAGGGGACTATGGCTACACCTTC.

Points on this clone: The sample carries other DNA sequences with the same CDR3. The J gene is TRBJ1-5, the V gene TRBV11-2; D gene ambiguous. Trimming stripped 2 bases from V and 4 bases from J, with 6 bases between. The CDR3 is 13 residues long. Germline V gene data show CDR1 as SGHAT and CDR2 as FQNNGV. CDR3 sequence reads: CASSLSGNQPQHF. As DNA, the CDR3 is TGTGCCAGCAGCTTAAGCGGGAATCAGCCCCAGCATTTT.

The chain combines TRBV4-1 with TRBJ1-1; TRBD1 matches at 7 bases. J lost 3 bases, V lost 0 bases, and 4 bases had no gene match. Germline CDR1 MGHRA, CDR2 YSYEKL. The CDR3 totals 15 residues. The CDR3 coding sequence is TGCGCCAGCAGCCAAGATAACCAGGGGGACACTGAAGCTTTCTTT. Translation: CASSQDNQGDTEAFF.

CDR3 sequence: CASSALAGGVETQYF. DNA for the CDR3: TGTGCCAGCAGTGCCTTAGCGGGGGGGGTAGAGACCCAGTACTTC. The chain has TRBV2 and TRBJ2-5; 11 bases are shared with TRBD2. The germline V gene encodes CDR1 SNHLY and CDR2 FYNNEI. This CDR3 is built from 15 residues. V lost 4 bases and J lost 4; bases outside the gene matches: 5.

CDR3 loop: CASRTEGSTEAFF. The CDR3 coding sequence is TGTGCCAGCCGGACGGAGGGGAGCACTGAAGCTTTCTTT. The chain links TRBV2 to TRBJ1-1, with D maybe TRBD1 (5 bases). From germline, CDR1 is SNHLY and CDR2 FYNNEI. V was pared by 8 bases and J by 4 bases, with 14 bases between. The length of the CDR3 is 13 residues.

A word on this clone: Other DNA sequences in this specimen translate into the identical CDR3. This rearrangement joins TRBV30 to TRBJ1-6; TRBD1 matches 8 bases. CDR3 length: 14 residues. J was trimmed by 7 bases and V by 2 bases; bases with no gene match: 4. Germline lookup yields CDR1 GTSNPN and CDR2 SVGIG (reference sequence). CDR3: CAWSPGTGNSPLHF. The CDR3 nucleotides read TGTGCCTGGAGTCCCGGGACAGGAAATTCACCCCTCCACTTT.

In the case of this clone: This may arise from a read error, as a much more abundant clone is one base away. As the CDR3 is not closed by the conserved phenylalanine or tryptophan, this likely results from a read error. The rearrangement joins TRBV5-4 to TRBJ2-7; 8 nucleotides align to TRBD1. Losses at the gene ends were 4 bases for V and 3 bases for J; bases not matched to a gene: 9. The CDR3 extends over 15 amino acids. Germline V lookup: CDR1 SGHNT, CDR2 YYREEE (reference sequence). The CDR3 nucleotides are TGTGCCAGCAGCCCTGAGACAGGGGCGAACTACGAGCAGTACCTC. This gives the protein CASSPETGANYEQYL.

The chain is built from TRBV20-1 and TRBJ1-1, with a tentative D call TRBD1 (5 bases). Germline assignment: CDR1 DFQATT and CDR2 SNEGSKA (reference sequence). This CDR3 spans 10 amino acids. V was clipped by 6 bases and J by 10 bases, with 12 bases between them. The CDR3 is CSAERQGAFF. The CDR3 bases are TGCAGTGCCGAAAGGCAGGGAGCTTTCTTT.

The chain couples TRBV10-3 to TRBJ2-7; 10 bases align to TRBD2. The V and J ends lost 3 bases and 1 base, in that order; junction bases with no gene match: 3. The CDR3 is 15 amino acids. Germline CDR1 and CDR2: ENHRY and SYGVKD. CDR3 coding DNA: TGTGCCATCAGTGACCTTAGCGGGGGGTCCTACGAGCAGTACTTC. Translation gives CAISDLSGGSYEQYF.

The chain carries TRBV9 and TRBJ1-1; TRBD1 agrees at 9 bases. Germline V lookup: CDR1 SGDLS, CDR2 YYNGEE. V lost 6 bases, J lost 1 base, and 4 bases stayed unmatched. CDR3 length: 14 amino acids. The CDR3 DNA reads TGTGCCAGCACTAAGACAGGGGGGAACACTGAAGCTTTCTTT. It codes for CASTKTGGNTEAFF.

The V and J genes are TRBV18 and TRBJ1-2; unclear D gene. V was shortened by 2 bases and J by 7 bases, with 11 bases between the two germline ends. The CDR3 spans 13 residues. Germline CDR1 and CDR2: KGHSH and LQKENI. The CDR3 region has the DNA TGTGCCAGCTCACCAGGCGGGAGCGGTGGCTACACCTTC. Translation: CASSPGGSGGYTF.

The J gene is TRBJ2-7, the V gene TRBV30; no firm D call. Trimming removed 0 bases from V and 1 base from J, with 10 bases in between. Germline CDR1 GTSNPN, CDR2 SVGIG (reference sequence). The CDR3 is 14 amino acids. CDR3 sequence reads: CAWSVVPASYEQYF. The CDR3 DNA is TGTGCCTGGAGTGTGGTCCCAGCATCCTACGAGCAGTACTTC.